Below, 21 T cell receptor beta chains from the same sample are listed, as sequenced in a study of blood T cell repertoires in COVID-19. Using immunoSEQ multiplex PCR, the repertoire was profiled, and TCRdb retains in-frame clones only, with some absent. The table includes some 150,000 clones, 80% to 90% detected once. Material for sequencing was peripheral blood. The origin of the receptors is a woman aged 50 to 65 in a cohort sampled during active or convalescent COVID-19.

The chain is built from TRBV10-2 and TRBJ1-2; TRBD1 matches at 7 bases. V trimming: 0 bases; J trimming: 8 bases; junction bases outside the gene matches: 9. Germline assignment: CDR1 WSHSY and CDR2 SAAADI. This CDR3 has 15 amino acids. CDR3 bases: TGCGCCAGCAGTGAGTCGCAGGGGGTGGTGGCCGGCTACACCTTC. This sequence encodes CASSESQGVVAGYTF.

The V gene is TRBV6-5, the J gene TRBJ1-1; D uncertain. The CDR3 length is 11 residues. V was pared by 6 bases and J by 10 bases, with 12 bases between. The germline V gene has CDR1 MNHEY and CDR2 SVGAGI. Here the CDR3 reads CASSPGNGAFF. CDR3 nucleotides: TGTGCCAGCAGCCCGGGGAACGGAGCTTTCTTT.

Here the CDR3 DNA reads TGTGCCAGCAGCTTATCGAGCGCCCGAATAAGGGAGCAGTACTTC. Translation: CASSLSSARIREQYF. V gene TRBV7-9 combines with J gene TRBJ2-7; D is undetermined. The CDR3 loop spans 15 amino acids. Germline CDR1 reads SEHNR; CDR2 reads FQNEAQ (reference sequence). Trimming shortened V by 2 bases and J by 7 bases, and 18 bases separated the two germline ends.

The rearrangement links TRBV7-8 to TRBJ2-7; 7 bases agree with TRBD2. J was trimmed by 4 bases and V by 7 bases; bases with no gene match: 10. The length of the CDR3 is 14 residues. Germline CDR1 is SGHVS and CDR2 is FQNEAQ. The CDR3 bases are TGTGCCAGCAACGACGGGGGGATCCCATACGAGCAGTACTTC. Translated, it gives CASNDGGIPYEQYF.

This chain uses TRBV4-3 with TRBJ1-1; 10 bases are shared with TRBD1. Germline V CDR1 and CDR2: LGHNA, YSLEER. The CDR3 runs 16 residues. V lost 4 bases, J lost 0 bases, and 5 bases stayed unmatched. The chain's CDR3 is CASSRQGAVLNTEAFF. The DNA for the CDR3 is TGCGCCAGCAGCCGACAGGGGGCCGTACTGAACACTGAAGCTTTCTTT.

Only one count was recorded for this clone. The chain carries TRBV12-3 or TRBV12-4 and TRBJ1-1; 7 bases fit TRBD1. V shed 4 bases, J shed 11 bases, and the junction held 4 bases outside the gene matches. CDR3 length: 11 amino acids. This CDR3 reads CASSSTGEAFF. DNA of the CDR3: TGTGCCAGCAGTTCTACAGGGGAGGCTTTCTTT.

The genes are TRBV18 and TRBJ2-7; 8 nucleotides agree with TRBD1. After removal of 4 bases from V and 3 bases from J, the junction contained 2 bases not matched to a gene. The CDR3 is 13 amino acids. The germline V gene encodes CDR1 KGHSH and CDR2 LQKENI. This CDR3 reads CASSLGQVYEQYF. For the CDR3, the DNA is TGTGCCAGCTCACTGGGACAGGTCTACGAGCAGTACTTC.

J is TRBJ1-1 and V is TRBV19; D might be TRBD1 (6 bases). Trimming left V 6 bases short and J 6 bases short, with 11 bases between. The CDR3 consists of 12 residues. Germline loops: CDR1 LNHDA, CDR2 SQIVND (reference sequence). The CDR3 nucleotides are TGTGCCAGTAGCCCCAAGGGGGCTGAAGCTTTCTTT. Its translation is CASSPKGAEAFF.

The chain links TRBV2 to TRBJ2-5; 10 bases align to TRBD2. Losses at the gene ends were 8 bases for V and 5 bases for J; bases not matched to a gene: 5. The CDR3 has 13 amino acids. CDR1 and CDR2 from the germline V gene are SNHLY and FYNNEI. The chain's CDR3 is CASQRGGRETQYF. In nucleotides, the CDR3 is TGTGCCAGCCAGCGGGGGGGCCGGGAGACCCAGTACTTC.

The CDR3 DNA reads TGTGCCAGCAGCATAGGAGGGACTAATGAAAAACTGTTTTTT. It is translated as CASSIGGTNEKLFF. The V gene is TRBV5-5, the J gene TRBJ1-4; D ambiguous. The CDR3 contains 14 residues. Trimming stripped 4 bases from V and 2 bases from J, with 9 bases between. Germline lookup yields CDR1 SGHKS and CDR2 YYEKEE (reference sequence).

The chain carries TRBV7-2 and TRBJ2-2; 7 nucleotides align to TRBD2. The V gene end was trimmed by 2 bases and the J gene end by 0 bases; junction bases not matched to a gene: 6. Per germline, CDR1 SGHTA and CDR2 FQGNSA. CDR3 length: 17 amino acids. The CDR3 sequence is CASSLRRGTANTGELFF. CDR3 DNA: TGTGCCAGCAGCTTAAGGCGGGGGACGGCGAACACCGGGGAGCTGTTTTTT.

The chain joins TRBV5-1 to TRBJ1-4; D is unclear. Germline loops: CDR1 SGHRS, CDR2 YFSETQ. The ends were cut back, 3 bases at V and 4 bases at J, with 16 bases in the middle. The CDR3 is 16 residues long. This CDR3 reads CASSSGRWEGNEKLFF. CDR3 in DNA: TGCGCCAGCAGCTCCGGACGGTGGGAGGGTAATGAAAAACTGTTTTTT.

The rearrangement joins TRBV12-3 or TRBV12-4 to TRBJ2-7; no clear D gene. The CDR3 loop spans 13 amino acids. Trimming took off 0 bases at V and 6 bases at J, with 9 bases between the two ends. The CDR3 here is CASSLAPLAEQYF. DNA for the CDR3: TGTGCCAGCAGTTTAGCTCCCCTGGCCGAGCAGTACTTC.

This chain connects TRBV14 to TRBJ2-1; 10 bases match TRBD2. This CDR3 spans 13 amino acids. Germline V gives CDR1 SGHDN, CDR2 FVKESK. The V gene end was trimmed by 3 bases and the J gene end by 13 bases; junction bases not matched to a gene: 6. The chain's CDR3 is CASSQGLAGGQFF. As DNA, the CDR3 is TGTGCCAGCAGCCAGGGCTTAGCGGGGGGACAGTTCTTC.

CDR3 bases: TGTGCCAGCAACCGGGACAGGGGGTACGGAAACACCATATATTTT. This sequence encodes CASNRDRGYGNTIYF. This sequence joins TRBV5-6 and TRBJ1-3; 11 bases align to TRBD1. The V gene's germline CDR1 is SGHDT and CDR2 YYEEEE. Losses at the gene ends were 6 bases for V and 4 bases for J; bases not matched to a gene: 6. The CDR3 is made up of 15 amino acids.

The chain carries TRBV5-1 and TRBJ1-6; 8 bases align to TRBD1. This CDR3 has 16 amino acids. Per germline, CDR1 SGHRS and CDR2 YFSETQ. V lost 0 bases and J lost 6; bases outside the gene matches: 5. The CDR3: CASSLARDRRNSPLHF. DNA of the CDR3: TGCGCCAGCAGCTTGGCCCGGGACAGGCGTAATTCACCCCTCCACTTT.

This chain joins TRBV6-6 and TRBJ1-5; the match to TRBD1 covers 9 bases. CDR3 length: 15 residues. Germline V gene data show CDR1 as MNHNY and CDR2 as SVGAGI (reference sequence). With V trimmed by 6 bases and J by 2 bases, 5 bases remained unmatched. CDR3 DNA sequence: TGTGCCAGCAGCACAGGGGGCGCTGGCAATCAGCCCCAGCATTTT. Translation gives CASSTGGAGNQPQHF.

This chain connects TRBV19 to TRBJ1-5; D might be TRBD1 (5 bases). CDR3 length: 14 residues. Germline CDR1 LNHDA, CDR2 SQIVND (reference sequence). V shed 1 base and J shed 9 bases, with 13 bases lying between them. The CDR3 DNA sequence: TGTGCCAGTAGTATAGCGCAGGGCCTCGGGCCCCAGCATTTT. Amino acids: CASSIAQGLGPQHF.

V is TRBV19 and J is TRBJ1-2; TRBD1 agrees at 7 bases. Germline assignment: CDR1 LNHDA and CDR2 SQIVND (reference sequence). This CDR3 contains 15 residues. J gave up 4 bases and V 2 bases, and 7 bases lay outside the gene matches. CDR3 loop: CASSISHRQGYGYTF. Here the CDR3 DNA reads TGTGCCAGTAGTATATCCCACCGACAGGGCTATGGCTACACCTTC.

This clone was recorded a few times. This rearrangement joins TRBV12-3 or TRBV12-4 to TRBJ1-4; no definite D call. The V gene lost 6 bases and the J gene lost 7 bases, with 12 bases spanning the gap. The CDR3 has 13 residues. The CDR3, as DNA: TGTGCCAGCAGGGGAGACACGGCTGAAAAACTGTTTTTT. Encoded protein: CASRGDTAEKLFF.

The chain is built from TRBV9 and TRBJ2-3, with 10 nucleotides matching TRBD2. Germline trimming cut 0 bases from V and 4 bases from J; bases unmatched to any gene: 8. CDR3 length equals 17 residues. CDR1 is SGDLS and CDR2 is YYNGEE in the germline V gene. The CDR3 spells CASSVAPAGGPADTQYF. CDR3 coding DNA: TGTGCCAGCAGCGTAGCCCCAGCGGGGGGGCCCGCAGATACGCAGTATTTT.